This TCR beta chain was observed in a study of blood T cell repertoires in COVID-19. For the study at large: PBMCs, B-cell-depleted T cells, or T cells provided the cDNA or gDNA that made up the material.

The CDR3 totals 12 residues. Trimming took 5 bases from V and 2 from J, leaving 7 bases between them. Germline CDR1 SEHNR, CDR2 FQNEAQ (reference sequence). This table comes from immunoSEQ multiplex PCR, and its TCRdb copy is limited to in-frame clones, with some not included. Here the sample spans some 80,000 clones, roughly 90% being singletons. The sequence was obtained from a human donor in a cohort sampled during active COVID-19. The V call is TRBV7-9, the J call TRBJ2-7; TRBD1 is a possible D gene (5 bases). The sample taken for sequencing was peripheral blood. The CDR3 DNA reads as TGTGCCAGCAGCCTACAGGCCTACGAGCAGTACTTC. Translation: CASSLQAYEQYF.